Listed below are T cell receptor beta chains from one sample, sequenced in a study of T cell changes during pregnancy in multiple sclerosis. Here immunoSEQ multiplex PCR was the method, and the copy in TCRdb shows in-frame clones only, minus some. The table records more than 80,000 clones, 91% of them present only once. The specimen was PBMCs, collected in the first trimester of pregnancy. These receptor sequences come from a female donor in good health, serving as a control in a pregnancy study. Some clones in this sample may be carry-over from other donors' samples. The CDR3 runs from the conserved cysteine through the conserved F or W. D genes are given only for firm matches. Size tells how often a clone was seen (once, few, many) or the class of an expanded clone, and some rows leave it out.

abundance,v_gene,j_gene,d_gene,len,CDR3nt,CDR3aa
.,TRBV6-5,TRBJ2-7,TRBD1,15,TGTGCCAGCAGTTACTCGGGGACAGGGTCCTACGAGCAGTACTTC,CASSYSGTGSYEQYF
.,TRBV13,TRBJ2-3,.,14,TGTGCCAGCAGCCCGACTTTAGCGGAGGGTACGCAGTATTTT,CASSPTLAEGTQYF
.,TRBV29-1,TRBJ2-1,.,13,TGCAGCGTTGCCGAGGGCTCCTACAATGAGCAGTTCTTC,CSVAEGSYNEQFF
once,TRBV6-5,TRBJ1-1,.,14,TGTGCCAGCAGTTATACAGGGCTCGGGACTGAAGCTTTCTTT,CASSYTGLGTEAFF
few,TRBV2,TRBJ1-5,.,12,TGTGCCAGCAGTGCCCAGAATCAGCCCCAGCATTTT,CASSAQNQPQHF
.,TRBV6-1,TRBJ2-5,TRBD2,15,TGTGCCAGCAGTGAAATCGGGGGGGACCAAGAGACCCAGTACTTC,CASSEIGGDQETQYF
.,TRBV2,TRBJ1-5,.,14,TGTGCCAGCACTTCCAGGGAAAGCAATCAGCCCCAGCATTTT,CASTSRESNQPQHF
.,TRBV6-1,TRBJ2-3,TRBD2,13,TGTGCCAGCAGTAGGACTAGGGCAGATACGCAGTATTTT,CASSRTRADTQYF
.,TRBV6-4,TRBJ2-3,TRBD2,15,TGTGCCAGCAGTGAGTCGGGAGGGGCCACAGATACGCAGTATTTT,CASSESGGATDTQYF
.,TRBV4-2,TRBJ1-1,.,14,TGTGCCAGCAGCCAGTCCCCATCGGACACTGAAGCTTTCTTT,CASSQSPSDTEAFF
.,TRBV4-2,TRBJ2-7,.,16,TGTGCCAGCAGCCAAGAAGATGGGGAGGAGCTCCACGAGCAGTACTTC,CASSQEDGEELHEQYF
.,TRBV16,TRBJ2-5,TRBD2,17,TGTGCCAGCAGCCAAGGAGGACTAGCGGGGGGGCTGGAGACCCAGTACTTC,CASSQGGLAGGLETQYF
.,TRBV30,TRBJ1-2,.,15,TGTGCCTGGAGTCTCCAGGGGTGGGATAACTATGGCTACACCTTC,CAWSLQGWDNYGYTF
.,TRBV9,TRBJ2-2,.,13,TGTGCCAGCAGCGTAGTCTTTTCCGGGGAGCTGTTTTTT,CASSVVFSGELFF
.,TRBV5-1,TRBJ2-1,.,14,TGCGCCAGCAGCGAAACTAGCTCCTACAATGAGCAGTTCTTC,CASSETSSYNEQFF
once,TRBV19,TRBJ1-5,TRBD1,16,TGTGCCAGTAGTATCCGGCGGGACAGAAATTATCAGCCCCAGCATTTT,CASSIRRDRNYQPQHF
.,TRBV7-3,TRBJ2-2,.,16,TGTGCCAGCAGCTCCATAGGATACAGGGCCACCGGGGAGCTGTTTTTT,CASSSIGYRATGELFF
.,TRBV7-8,TRBJ2-7,TRBD1,17,TGTGCCAGCAGCTCCAGGGGGGGACAGGGCAAGTTTGGGGAGCAGTACTTC,CASSSRGGQGKFGEQYF
.,TRBV7-9,TRBJ2-7,.,12,TGTGCCAGCAGCCACAACTCCTACGAGCAGTACTTC,CASSHNSYEQYF
.,TRBV29-1,TRBJ1-1,.,13,TGCAGCCTGGAGCTTCGGACAGAACTTGAAGCTTTCTTT,CSLELRTELEAFF
.,TRBV5-4,TRBJ2-5,TRBD2,16,TGTGCCAGCAGCTTGGGGGGACTAGCGGGAGGAGAGACCCAGTACTTC,CASSLGGLAGGETQYF
once,TRBV4-3,TRBJ2-1,.,16,TGCGCCAGCAGCCAAGAGCGGGCGAGGCAATACAATGAGCAGTTCTTC,CASSQERARQYNEQFF
.,TRBV2,TRBJ2-7,TRBD2,14,TGTGCCAGCAGGGGGACTAGCGGCGCCCTAGAGCAGTACTTC,CASRGTSGALEQYF
.,TRBV19,TRBJ2-2,TRBD1,16,TGTGCCACCGAGCCCTTGACAGGGGCCTTTACCGGGGAGCTGTTTTTT,CATEPLTGAFTGELFF
once,TRBV15,TRBJ2-1,.,16,TGTGCCACCAGCAGAGATGCTCAGGAGGGAGGCAATGAGCAGTTCTTC,CATSRDAQEGGNEQFF
.,TRBV4-3,TRBJ1-1,.,15,TGCGCCAGCAGCCAAGATCCGGCAGGGTACACTGAAGCTTTCTTT,CASSQDPAGYTEAFF
.,TRBV19,TRBJ2-6,.,15,TGTGCCAGCTCCAGAGCGGGCTCTGGGGCCAACGTCCTGACTTTC,CASSRAGSGANVLTF
many,TRBV9,TRBJ2-7,.,13,TGTGCCAGCAGCGCCGACCGGGGTACCGAGCAGTACTTC,CASSADRGTEQYF
.,TRBV6-4,TRBJ1-6,.,13,TGTGCCAGCAGTGAACAGGATAATTCACCCCTCCACTTT,CASSEQDNSPLHF
.,TRBV5-6,TRBJ1-1,.,14,TGTGCCAGCAGCTTGGTACAGTTGAACACTGAAGCTTTCTTT,CASSLVQLNTEAFF
.,TRBV13,TRBJ1-2,TRBD1,17,TGTGCCAGCAGCACTCGCGGGACAGTTCCCACGTACTATGGCTACACCTTC,CASSTRGTVPTYYGYTF
.,TRBV5-1,TRBJ1-6,.,14,TGCGCCAGCAGGACCGGGACAAACAATTCACCCCTCCACTTT,CASRTGTNNSPLHF
.,TRBV6-5,TRBJ1-1,TRBD1,11,TGTGCCAGCACACAGGGGACTGAAGCTTTCTTT,CASTQGTEAFF
.,TRBV28,TRBJ2-1,.,16,TGTGCCAGCAGTCCGGGGACTTCCCTTAGCTACAATGAGCAGTTCTTC,CASSPGTSLSYNEQFF
once,TRBV10-3,TRBJ2-5,TRBD2,17,TGTGCCATCAGTGAGGGATTAGCGGGAGCGGGCCAAGAGACCCAGTACTTC,CAISEGLAGAGQETQYF
.,TRBV5-1,TRBJ2-1,.,13,TGCGCCAGCAGCAATCGGGGGGCTCGGGAGCAGTTCTTC,CASSNRGAREQFF
.,TRBV6-6,TRBJ2-1,.,11,TGTGCCAGCAGACTAGGGTACGAGCAGTTCTTC,CASRLGYEQFF
.,TRBV6-5,TRBJ2-2,.,14,TGTGCCAGCAGTTCCCAGTTGGTGACCGGGGAGCTGTTTTTT,CASSSQLVTGELFF